The 20 T cell receptor beta chains reported below all come from one sample, sequenced in a study of T cells after yellow fever vaccination. TCRdb redid the calling of the 5' RACE reads with MiXCR, one entry per CDR3 protein. The sample carries some 390,000 distinct CDR3 sequences, around 6.4% recorded once. The source was PBMCs, collected 5 days after the yellow fever booster vaccination. The receptors derive from a man aged 25 to 40 who received the YFV17D yellow fever vaccine.

This clonotype was seen more than once but under ten times. The V call is TRBV2, the J call TRBJ2-7, with 7 positions matching TRBD2. CDR1 and CDR2 (germline): SNHLY, FYNNEI. The CDR3 length is 12 residues. V was clipped by 6 bases and J by 2 bases; unmatched bases: 1. CDR3 DNA sequence: TGTGCCAGCAGGAGCGGGGCCTACGAGCAGTACTTC. This sequence encodes CASRSGAYEQYF.

This clonotype was detected only a few times. V gene TRBV20-1 combines with J gene TRBJ2-1; TRBD2 agrees at 10 bases. Germline V gene sequence: CDR1 DFQATT, CDR2 SNEGSKA (reference sequence). The trim removed 6 bases at V and 4 bases at J, leaving 12 bases unmatched. The CDR3 covers 16 residues. CDR3 coding DNA: TGCAGTGCCACGGCCCCTGGACTAGCGGATTACAATGAGCAGTTCTTC. Translation gives CSATAPGLADYNEQFF.

In its sample, this clonotype was seen a few times. The chain is built from TRBV5-1 and TRBJ2-2; D assignment may be TRBD1 or TRBD2 (5 bases each). The germline CDR1 and CDR2 sequences are SGHRS and YFSETQ. The CDR3 length is 15 residues. V was trimmed by 7 bases and J by 1 base, leaving 14 bases between them. The CDR3 nucleotides are TGCGCCAGCCTACCTGGGACCGTGAACACCGGGGAGCTGTTTTTT. Encoded protein: CASLPGTVNTGELFF.

This clonotype appeared many times. V usage is TRBV6-1 and J usage is TRBJ1-5; 8 nucleotides match TRBD1. This CDR3 contains 14 residues. The J segment lost 3 bases and the V segment lost 8 bases, leaving 6 bases of the junction unmatched. Germline V gene sequence: CDR1 MNHNS, CDR2 SASEGT. CDR3 DNA sequence: TGTGCCAGCGGTCCGGGACAGGCCAATCAGCCCCAGCATTTT. Protein: CASGPGQANQPQHF.

The sample holds a few counts of this clonotype. The chain recombines TRBV7-9 with TRBJ2-7; D gene unclear. CDR1 SEHNR and CDR2 FQNEAQ come from the germline V gene (reference sequence). V was cut by 7 bases and J by 1 base, with 14 bases left in between. This CDR3 spans 14 amino acids. CDR3 protein: CASKGVGISYEQYF. The CDR3 DNA sequence: TGTGCCAGCAAAGGTGTAGGCATTTCCTACGAGCAGTACTTC.

V usage is TRBV20-1 and J usage is TRBJ2-3, with 7 bases fitting TRBD2. The CDR3 totals 16 residues. In germline, CDR1 is DFQATT, CDR2 SNEGSKA (reference sequence). Germline trimming cut 3 bases from V and 1 base from J; bases unmatched to any gene: 10. The CDR3 protein is CSASTSSGIGTDTQYF. In DNA, the CDR3 is TGCAGTGCTAGTACATCGAGCGGGATAGGCACAGATACGCAGTATTTT.

There are a few counts of this clonotype. The chain has TRBV7-2 and TRBJ2-7; 9 nucleotides match TRBD2. This CDR3 is 14 amino acids long. CDR1 and CDR2 (germline): SGHTA, FQGNSA. V trimming: 6 bases; J trimming: 4 bases; junction bases outside the gene matches: 7. In DNA, the CDR3 is TGTGCCAGCAGTACTCCGGGACTAGCATACGAGCAGTACTTC. This encodes CASSTPGLAYEQYF.

This clonotype was observed many times. The CDR3 DNA is TGTGCCAGCAGCCTAGATAACACCGGGGAGCTGTTTTTT. This codes for CASSLDNTGELFF. The chain has TRBV7-2 and TRBJ2-2; D is uncertain. The CDR3 extends over 13 amino acids. Germline CDR1 SGHTA, CDR2 FQGNSA. V dropped 5 bases and J dropped 2 bases, with 6 bases sitting between them.

This clonotype was observed at least ten times. The chain joins TRBV29-1 to TRBJ1-1; D call uncertain. Germline assignment: CDR1 SQVTM and CDR2 ANQGSEA. The CDR3 is made up of 12 amino acids. Trimming removed 2 bases at V and 0 bases at J, with 4 bases between. The CDR3 region has the DNA TGCAGCGTTGAAAGAATGAACACTGAAGCTTTCTTT. Encoded protein: CSVERMNTEAFF. The complete variable domain, with remaining parts taken from reference TRBV29-1 and TRBJ1-1, reads SAVISQKPSRDICQRGTSLTIQCQVDSQVTMMFWYRQQPGQSLTLIATANQGSEATYESGFVIDKFPISRPNLTFSTLTVSNMSPEDSSIYLCSVERMNTEAFFGQGTRLTVV.

J is TRBJ2-7 and V is TRBV10-2, with 12 bases matching TRBD2. Germline CDR1 and CDR2: WSHSY and SAAADI. This CDR3 spans 17 amino acids. Trimming cost V 2 bases and J 0 bases; bases outside gene matches: 5. DNA for the CDR3: TGCGCCAGCAGTGAGAGACTAGCGGGAGAGGGCTCCTACGAGCAGTACTTC. Its translation is CASSERLAGEGSYEQYF.

V is TRBV10-3 and J is TRBJ2-5; 8 nucleotides agree with TRBD1. V shed 6 bases and J 12 bases; nucleotides not matched to a gene: 18. The CDR3 sequence is 15 residues long. The V gene's germline CDR1 is ENHRY and CDR2 SYGVKD. CDR3 protein: CAIRDADRVFGREYF. The CDR3 DNA follows: TGTGCCATCAGGGACGCGGACAGGGTGTTTGGCCGTGAGTACTTC.

This clonotype was seen many times. This chain links TRBV4-1 with TRBJ2-7, with TRBD2 identical over 9 bases. The V gene end was trimmed by 0 bases and the J gene end by 3 bases; junction bases not matched to a gene: 6. CDR1 is MGHRA, CDR2 YSYEKL, per germline. The CDR3 contains 16 residues. DNA for the CDR3: TGCGCCAGCAGCCAAGATGACGCGACTAGCGGCTACGAGCAGTACTTC. Its translation is CASSQDDATSGYEQYF.

This clonotype has at least ten counts. The rearrangement joins TRBV5-1 to TRBJ2-2; no clear D gene. Deletions cut 4 bases from V and 2 bases from J, with 15 bases between. Germline V gene data show CDR1 as SGHRS and CDR2 as YFSETQ. The CDR3 has 16 residues. The CDR3 nucleotides read TGCGCCAGCAGCCAAAGGGTCATCTCAAACACCGGGGAGCTGTTTTTT. It yields the protein CASSQRVISNTGELFF.

This clonotype was picked up many times. The rearrangement links TRBV7-9 to TRBJ2-2; tentative D call: TRBD2 (5 bases). This CDR3 has 13 residues. V lost 10 bases to trimming and J lost 4 bases, with 13 bases between them. Germline CDR1 reads SEHNR; CDR2 reads FQNEAQ (reference sequence). The CDR3 loop is CATRPRGTGELFF. CDR3 nucleotides: TGTGCCACCCGCCCCCGGGGCACCGGGGAGCTGTTTTTT. The full variable domain, in which reference TRBV7-9 and TRBJ2-2 provide the parts outside the CDR3, is DTGVSQNPRHKITKRGQNVTFRCDPISEHNRLYWYRQTLGQGPEFLTYFQNEAQLEKSRLLSDRFSAERPKGSFSTLEIQRTEQGDSAMYLCATRPRGTGELFFGEGSRLTVL.

The chain couples TRBV29-1 to TRBJ2-7; 13 nucleotides agree with TRBD2. Germline trimming cut 7 bases from V and 9 bases from J; bases unmatched to any gene: 18. The CDR3 covers 16 residues. Germline-derived CDR1 and CDR2 are SQVTM and ANQGSEA. The CDR3 coding sequence is TGCAGCGCCTGGACTAGCGGGAGTGAGCGGTACCTGGGGCAGTACTTC. As protein: CSAWTSGSERYLGQYF.

This chain joins TRBV20-1 and TRBJ2-5; 13 bases line up with TRBD2. The V gene's germline CDR1 is DFQATT and CDR2 SNEGSKA (reference sequence). V was pared by 6 bases and J by 2 bases, with 9 bases of the junction left unmatched. This CDR3 contains 16 residues. This chain's CDR3 is CSAKGLAGLLQETQYF. The CDR3 DNA sequence: TGCAGTGCGAAGGGACTAGCGGGGCTCCTACAAGAGACCCAGTACTTC.

In this sample, this clonotype turned up many times. V and J are TRBV25-1 and TRBJ2-2; D is undetermined. CDR1 and CDR2 (germline): MGHDK, SYGVNS. V lost 2 bases and J lost 1, with 11 bases in between. CDR3 size: 16 residues. The CDR3 loop is CASSELMGMNTGELFF. The CDR3, as DNA: TGTGCCAGCAGTGAACTCATGGGTATGAACACCGGGGAGCTGTTTTTT.

This clonotype was picked up many times. The chain is built from TRBV15 and TRBJ2-5; D remains unclear. Germline loops: CDR1 LNHNV, CDR2 YYDKDF (reference sequence). V lost 0 bases and J 5 bases, leaving 10 bases between the germline ends. The CDR3 sequence is 14 residues long. CDR3 amino acids: CATSREGFTETQYF. The CDR3 DNA reads as TGTGCCACCAGCAGAGAAGGGTTCACGGAGACCCAGTACTTC.

This chain links TRBV7-3 with TRBJ2-3, with D tentatively TRBD2 (6 bases). This CDR3 contains 15 residues. The germline V gene encodes CDR1 SGHTA and CDR2 FQGTGA. The ends were cut back, 3 bases at V and 2 bases at J, with 12 bases in the middle. The CDR3 protein is CASSLGGGHTDTQYF. CDR3 DNA: TGTGCCAGCAGCTTGGGGGGTGGACACACAGATACGCAGTATTTT.

The rearrangement links TRBV24-1 to TRBJ1-2, with TRBD1 matching over 8 bases. V lost 3 bases to trimming and J lost 5 bases; unmatched junction nucleotides: 10. Germline assignment: CDR1 KGHDR and CDR2 SFDVKD. The CDR3 spans 16 residues. CDR3 in amino acids: CATSDGGGQAIYGYTF. In DNA, the CDR3 is TGTGCCACCAGTGATGGCGGGGGACAGGCCATTTATGGCTACACCTTC.